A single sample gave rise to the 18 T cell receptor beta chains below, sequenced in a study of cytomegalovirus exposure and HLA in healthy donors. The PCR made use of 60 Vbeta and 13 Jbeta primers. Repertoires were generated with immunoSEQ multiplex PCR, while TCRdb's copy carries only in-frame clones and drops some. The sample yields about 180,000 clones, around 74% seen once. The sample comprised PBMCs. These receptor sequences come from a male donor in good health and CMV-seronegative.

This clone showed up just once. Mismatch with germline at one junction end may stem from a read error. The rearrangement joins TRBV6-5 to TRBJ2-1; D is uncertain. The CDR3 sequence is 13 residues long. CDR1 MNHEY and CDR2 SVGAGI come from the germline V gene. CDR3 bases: TGTGCCAGCAGTTACCTCAGGTACAGTGAGCAGTTCTTC. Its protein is CASSYLRYSEQFF.

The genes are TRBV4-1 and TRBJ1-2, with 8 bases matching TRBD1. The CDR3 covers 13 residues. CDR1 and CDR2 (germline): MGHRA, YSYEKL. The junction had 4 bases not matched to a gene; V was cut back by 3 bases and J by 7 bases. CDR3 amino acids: CASSQQGAGGYTF. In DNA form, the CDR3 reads TGCGCCAGCAGCCAGCAGGGGGCTGGTGGCTACACCTTC.

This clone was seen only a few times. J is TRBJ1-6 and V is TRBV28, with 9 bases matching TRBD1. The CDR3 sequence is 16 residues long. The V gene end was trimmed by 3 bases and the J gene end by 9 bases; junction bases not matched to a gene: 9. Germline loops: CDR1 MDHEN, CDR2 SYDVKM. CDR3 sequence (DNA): TGTGCCAGCAGTTTGGACGGGACAGGGATTTCTTCACCCCTCCACTTT. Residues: CASSLDGTGISSPLHF. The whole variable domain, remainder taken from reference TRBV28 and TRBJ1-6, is DVKVTQSSRYLVKRTGEKVFLECVQDMDHENMFWYRQDPGLGLRLIYFSYDVKMKEKGDIPEGYSVSREKKERFSLILESASTNQTSMYLCASSLDGTGISSPLHFGNGTRLTVT.

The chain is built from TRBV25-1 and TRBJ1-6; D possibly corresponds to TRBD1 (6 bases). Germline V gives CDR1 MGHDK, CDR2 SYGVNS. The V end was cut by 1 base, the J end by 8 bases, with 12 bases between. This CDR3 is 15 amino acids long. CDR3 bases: TGTGCCAGCAGTGAATGGGGCAGGGGCGATTCACCCCTCCACTTT. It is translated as CASSEWGRGDSPLHF.

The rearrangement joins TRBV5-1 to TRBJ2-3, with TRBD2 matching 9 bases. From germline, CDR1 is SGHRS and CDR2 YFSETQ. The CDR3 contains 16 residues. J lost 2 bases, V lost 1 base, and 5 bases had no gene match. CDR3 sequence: CASSLRAGGNTDTQYF. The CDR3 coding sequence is TGCGCCAGCAGCTTGCGAGCGGGGGGCAACACAGATACGCAGTATTTT.

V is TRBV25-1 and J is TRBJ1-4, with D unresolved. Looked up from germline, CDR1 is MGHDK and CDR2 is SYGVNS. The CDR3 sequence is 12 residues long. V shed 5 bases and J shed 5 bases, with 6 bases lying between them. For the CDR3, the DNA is TGTGCCAGCAGTAGAGGGAATGAAAAACTGTTTTTT. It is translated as CASSRGNEKLFF.

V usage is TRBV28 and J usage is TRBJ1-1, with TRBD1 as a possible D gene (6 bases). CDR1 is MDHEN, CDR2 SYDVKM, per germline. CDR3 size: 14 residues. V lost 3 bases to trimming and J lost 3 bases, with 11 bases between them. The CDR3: CASSFLGADTEAFF. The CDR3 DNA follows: TGTGCCAGCAGTTTTTTGGGGGCGGACACTGAAGCTTTCTTT.

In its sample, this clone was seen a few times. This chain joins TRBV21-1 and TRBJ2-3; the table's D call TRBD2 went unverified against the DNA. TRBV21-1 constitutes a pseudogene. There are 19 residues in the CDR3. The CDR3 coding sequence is TGTGCCAGCACTCTCCCCGAAGGGCAGGGAGGTTTTCAGGCAGATACGCAGTATTTT. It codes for CASTLPEGQGGFQADTQYF.

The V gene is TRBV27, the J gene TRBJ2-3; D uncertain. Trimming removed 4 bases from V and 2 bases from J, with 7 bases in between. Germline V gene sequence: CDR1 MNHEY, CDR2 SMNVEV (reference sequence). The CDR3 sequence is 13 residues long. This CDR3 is CASSSYLTDTQYF. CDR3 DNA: TGTGCCAGCAGTTCCTACCTCACAGATACGCAGTATTTT.

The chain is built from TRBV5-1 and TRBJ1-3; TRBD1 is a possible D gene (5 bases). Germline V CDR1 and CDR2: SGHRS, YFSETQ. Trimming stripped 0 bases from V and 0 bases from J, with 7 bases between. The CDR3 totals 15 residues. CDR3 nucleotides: TGCGCCAGCAGCTTGGTGGGGGGCTCTGGAAACACCATATATTTT. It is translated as CASSLVGGSGNTIYF.

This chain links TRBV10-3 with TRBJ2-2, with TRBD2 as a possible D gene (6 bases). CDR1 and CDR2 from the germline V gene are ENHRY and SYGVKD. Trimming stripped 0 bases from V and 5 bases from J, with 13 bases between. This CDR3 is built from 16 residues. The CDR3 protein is CAISESTGTRTGELFF. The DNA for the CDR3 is TGTGCCATCAGTGAGTCCACGGGGACTCGGACCGGGGAGCTGTTTTTT.

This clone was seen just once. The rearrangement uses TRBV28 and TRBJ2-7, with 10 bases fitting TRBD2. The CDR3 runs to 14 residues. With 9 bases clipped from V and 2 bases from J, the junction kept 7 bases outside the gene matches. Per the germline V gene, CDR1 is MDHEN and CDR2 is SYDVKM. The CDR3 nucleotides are TGTGCCAGTGTGGCTAGCGGGAGTGCCTACGAGCAGTACTTC. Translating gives CASVASGSAYEQYF. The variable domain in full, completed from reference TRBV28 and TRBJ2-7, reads DVKVTQSSRYLVKRTGEKVFLECVQDMDHENMFWYRQDPGLGLRLIYFSYDVKMKEKGDIPEGYSVSREKKERFSLILESASTNQTSMYLCASVASGSAYEQYFGPGTRLTVT.

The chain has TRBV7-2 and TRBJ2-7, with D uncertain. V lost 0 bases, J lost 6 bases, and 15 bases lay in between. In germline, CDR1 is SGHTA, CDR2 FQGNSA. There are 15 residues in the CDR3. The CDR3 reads CASSLALEPWSEQYF. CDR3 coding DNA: TGTGCCAGCAGCTTAGCGTTGGAACCCTGGAGCGAGCAGTACTTC.

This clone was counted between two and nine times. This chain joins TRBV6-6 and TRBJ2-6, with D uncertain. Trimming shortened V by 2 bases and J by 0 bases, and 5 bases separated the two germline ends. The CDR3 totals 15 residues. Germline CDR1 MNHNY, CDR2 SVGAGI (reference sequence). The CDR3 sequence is CASSYGLSGANVLTF. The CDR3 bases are TGTGCCAGCAGTTACGGCCTCTCTGGGGCCAACGTCCTGACTTTC.

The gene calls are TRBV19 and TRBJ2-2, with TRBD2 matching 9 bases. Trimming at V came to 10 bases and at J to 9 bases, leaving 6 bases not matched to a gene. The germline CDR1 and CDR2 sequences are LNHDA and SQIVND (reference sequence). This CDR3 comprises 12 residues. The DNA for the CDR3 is TGTGCCACCGCGGGGGGGAGGAGGGAGCTGTTTTTT. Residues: CATAGGRRELFF. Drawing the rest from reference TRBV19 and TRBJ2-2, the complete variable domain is DGGITQSPKYLFRKEGQNVTLSCEQNLNHDAMYWYRQDPGQGLRLIYYSQIVNDFQKGDIAEGYSVSREKKESFPLTVTSAQKNPTAFYLCATAGGRRELFFGEGSRLTVL.

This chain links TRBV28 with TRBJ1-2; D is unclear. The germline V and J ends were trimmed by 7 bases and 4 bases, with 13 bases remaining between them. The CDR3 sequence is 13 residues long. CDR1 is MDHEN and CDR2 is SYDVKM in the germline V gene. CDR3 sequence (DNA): TGTGCCAGCATGGCTTTACAGACCTATGGCTACACCTTC. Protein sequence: CASMALQTYGYTF.

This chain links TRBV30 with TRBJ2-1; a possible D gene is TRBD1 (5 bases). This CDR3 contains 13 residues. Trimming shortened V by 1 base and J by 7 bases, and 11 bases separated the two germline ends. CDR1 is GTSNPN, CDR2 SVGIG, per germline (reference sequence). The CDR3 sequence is CAWSGGRVNEQFF. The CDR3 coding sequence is TGTGCCTGGAGTGGGGGCCGGGTGAATGAGCAGTTCTTC. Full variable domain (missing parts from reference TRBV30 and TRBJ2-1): SQTIHQWPATLVQPVGSPLSLECTVEGTSNPNLYWYRQAAGRGLQLLFYSVGIGQISSEVPQNLSASRPQDRQFILSSKKLLLSDSGFYLCAWSGGRVNEQFFGPGTRLTVL.

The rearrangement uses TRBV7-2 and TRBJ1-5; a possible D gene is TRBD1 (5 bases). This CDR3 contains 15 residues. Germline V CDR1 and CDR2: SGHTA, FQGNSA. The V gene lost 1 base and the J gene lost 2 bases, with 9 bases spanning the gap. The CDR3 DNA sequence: TGTGCCAGCAGCTTAGGGGGCTATGGCAATCAGCCCCAGCATTTT. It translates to CASSLGGYGNQPQHF.